Listed here is a single T cell receptor (beta chain). This receptor's antigen is unknown. No clone much larger than this one lies a single base away; base qualities are absent. This specimen comes from a study of cytomegalovirus exposure and HLA in healthy donors listed by TCRdb under 2017. In the study overall: An earlier analysis of approximately 600 of the donors reported more than 250 Gb of sequence data and some 120 million unique TCR beta sequences from some 180 million T cells. An early release covering 500 to 750 HLA-typed donors comprised about 310 gigabases of sequencing data and about 90 million unique TCR sequences. The genetic ancestry cluster associated with self-reported Caucasian donors included 65% to 90% of the 350 to 500 genotyped donors. The study aimed to test whether cataloging public T cell receptors could reveal signatures of past pathogen exposure. The study profiled the T cell repertoires of around 700 subjects by immunosequencing and related them to cytomegalovirus serostatus. Besides the first cohort of 500 to 700 subjects, a separate validation cohort made up of about 120 different subjects was used. High-throughput TCR immunosequencing, statistical association of individual TCRs with disease status, and machine learning were combined to predict cytomegalovirus infection status. A later analysis re-examined previously published TCR beta repertoires from around 670 donors and added high-resolution HLA genotyping to investigate patterns of TCR occurrence. Rather than using new phenotypic data, the later analysis identified candidate immune exposures from TCR beta sequences and from how often those sequences occurred across donors. An earlier analysis of several hundred of the donors applied high-throughput TCR beta sequencing to assess whether each TCR beta V gene segment acted as functional or pseudogenic. Donor age, sex, ethnicity and CMV serostatus were compiled together with the repertoire data. In a later genetic analysis, genome-wide SNP genotypes for about 55% of the roughly 700 donors were used, and that subset was treated as a discovery cohort. Every discovery cohort repertoire had been produced on one sequencing platform. Both class I and class II loci were covered by HLA typing, at four-digit resolution. The number of donors typed differed by locus, with about 629-640 for A, B, C, DRB1 and DQB1, 522 for DQA1, nearly 610 for DPA1, and about 450 for DPB1. Four to six DR-DQ haplotypes were handled as single units for association and clustering, since linkage in the cohort was strong. Among 350 to 400 genotyped donors of the cohort, an average of about 240,000 unique TCR beta nucleotide sequences were sequenced per donor, about a sixth of them non-productive.

Study-wide conclusions, independent of this receptor: Compared with the 666-donor mean, donors in an Asian-associated ancestry cluster had fewer N-insertions in productive TCRs, according to a later genetic analysis. In a later analysis, about 17,000 TCR beta sequences were associated with specific HLA alleles at a false discovery rate of 0.05. In a later analysis, TCR association rates were found to vary across HLA loci, with the most associated TCRs seen for DRB1 alleles and the fewest for HLA-C alleles. Across donors, most TCR sequences were observed very rarely, whereas some public TCRs were present in many individuals. In an earlier analysis of fewer than 700 of the donors, most TCR beta V segments appeared in productive rearrangements about 87% or about 30% of the time, broadly matching IMGT annotations. In a later genetic analysis, a missense DCLRE1C variant was associated with V-gene and J-gene trimming of TCR beta chains, and the association was replicated in an independent cohort. Cytomegalovirus status was reported to be diagnosed by the classifier with high specificity and sensitivity in both the original and validation cohorts. Assigning TCR associations to individual alleles was difficult when HLA alleles, especially DR and DQ, strongly co-occurred. The presence/absence analyses assumed that sequencing depth was roughly uniform across donors, and that assumption may not be true. A further reported finding was that TCR beta sequences accurately predicted the HLA-A and HLA-B alleles for most subjects in the first cohort. In the study, approximately 160 TCR beta chains were listed as associated with cytomegalovirus. A later analysis found that most CMV-associated TCR beta chains appeared HLA-restricted, with HLA associations seemingly driven largely by CMV exposure. In a later analysis, HLA-associated TCR beta chains were found to be more clonally expanded and to have lower generation probabilities than equally common non-associated chains. Immune exposure information for the cohort was limited to CMV serostatus. Three of the identified cytomegalovirus-associated TCR beta chains were confirmed in vitro to be specific for cytomegalovirus antigens. The authors suggested that the approach could potentially be extended to other disease states and immunological phenotypes. According to a later analysis, parvovirus B19, influenza, CMV and Epstein-Barr virus appeared linked to several top co-occurrence clusters. Because some donors lacked HLA typing at each locus, the association tests relied only on the typed subset. Because counts were too low, 15 to 20 rarely observed V segments, including chromosome 9 orphons, were left out of the earlier analysis of some 640 of the donors. A group of highly shared sequence variants was considered likely to be a technical artifact of the sequencing pipeline. Only TCR beta chains were sequenced in this cohort, and the absence of alpha or paired-chain data limited detectable features. Correlated functional status among segregating V segments might reflect linkage disequilibrium, but an unknown experimental factor could not be ruled out.

In total, approximately 700 healthy bone marrow donors made up the cohort. At the time of sampling, all cohort members were nominally healthy, though unrecorded immune exposures were likely present. CMV serostatus was positive for 250 to 300 and negative for about half of the roughly 700 cohort members, and was not recorded for this donor. A peripheral blood sample was collected from each donor, and TCR beta sequencing was performed on peripheral blood mononuclear cells. Genomic DNA extraction from the blood cell samples was performed with the Qiagen DNeasy Blood Extraction Kit. Libraries were constructed by the immunoSEQ multiplex PCR assay. For the multiplex PCR, a mixture combining 60 forward primers for TCR Vbeta segments and 13 reverse primers for TCR Jbeta segments was used. Amplification of the CDR3 region of rearranged TCR beta genes was performed with a multiplex PCR assay on genomic DNA. Amplified TCR beta libraries were sequenced as 87-base-pair reads on the Illumina HiSeq System. The original pipeline was this. A later analysis counted 75 million to 100 million unique TCR beta chains across the 640 or so repertoires, and roughly 11 million of these chains were shared by at least two donors. Raw reads were error-corrected and collapsed into unique sequences with a nearest-neighbor algorithm that merged closely related sequences to remove PCR and sequencing errors. Alignment of CDR3 sequences to IMGT reference sequences was used to assign V, D and J gene segments. For a sequence to be retained, a match of at least six nucleotides was required to both a V gene segment and a J gene segment. Rearrangements were classified as productive when the CDR3 lacked stop codons and remained in frame with V and J, and all other rearrangements were classified as non-productive. CDR3 was defined according to IMGT convention as the region running from the second conserved V-encoded cysteine to the conserved J-encoded phenylalanine. In an earlier analysis of 587 of the donors, sequences lacking an unambiguous match to a single V gene segment were excluded. In an earlier analysis of some 590 of the donors, a V segment was called functional when productive rearrangements were above 56.7%, and segregating when the standard deviation between donors exceeded 5%. A statistical classification framework was built to diagnose cytomegalovirus status from the catalog of TCR beta chain sequences. In a later analysis, V and J genes were assigned by comparing TCR nucleotide sequences against IMGT/GENE-DB human TR gene sequences. Using the TCRdist pipeline, a later analysis assigned CDR3 sequences along with most-parsimonious VDJ recombination scenarios. In a later analysis, every TCR beta chain was defined by the combination of its CDR3 amino acid sequence and its V-gene family, and reads without a unique V-gene family were dropped. To address suspected cross-contamination and a sequencing artifact, a later analysis removed roughly 640 highly shared, low-generation-probability nucleotide sequences. In a later analysis, a clonal expansion index was calculated for each public chain from normalized within-repertoire ranks of inferred template counts. In a later analysis, generation probabilities were computed using a VDJ recombination model fitted to out-of-frame rearrangements, and the results were checked against IGoR. Hypergeometric tests were used in a later analysis to score TCR-TCR, TCR-HLA and TCR-CMV co-occurrence, with a repertoire-size bias correction applied to the TCR pairs. In a later analysis, false discovery rates were estimated by permuting HLA or CMV assignments 20 times. In a later analysis, co-occurring TCRs were grouped using DBSCAN, and TCRdist sequence similarity was added for clustering within HLA-allele-positive subsets. For co-occurrence clustering, repertoires with fewer than 30,000 or more than 120,000 public chains were excluded, along with four or five repertoires with anomalous nucleotide sharing. TCRdb re-hosts the immuneACCESS table, in-frame sequences only. Its copies lack some clones; in the studies checked, an unresolved V gene accounts for under half of them, and the cause for the rest is not known. V, J and clone size are those of that table, while D and trimming were read from the DNA. The sample table records approximately 91,000 clones; around 84% of these occur just once. The ten largest account for over 9% of the sample.

What was sequenced was PBMCs. The receptor was isolated from a human donor in good health.

The CDR3 sequence is CASSLGTSGSGAQETQYF. The nucleotide sequence reads as follows: TGTGCCAGCAGCCTAGGGACTAGCGGGAGCGGGGCCCAAGAGACCCAGTACTTC. This chain is built from TRBV4-2 and TRBJ2-5, and 14 bases in between align with TRBD2. Relative to germline, V is missing 4 bases and J is missing 1 base, with 8 bases of the junction outside any gene match. The CDR3, cysteine through phenylalanine, is 18 amino acids long. The kept DNA is CDR3 alone, 54 bases in frame from the first base. CDR1 is given as LGHNA and CDR2 as YNFKEQ, both from the germline V gene.